This T cell receptor beta chain came from a study of CD8 T cells in Susac syndrome. Study results and limitations: When the CD4+ T cell repertoires of patients with Susac syndrome were examined, they did not show any clonal expansion.

Random hexamers were used to reverse transcribe about 0.5 to 1 ug of RNA. Each CDR3 protein is one row after TCRdb ran MiXCR on the immunoSEQ multiplex PCR reads. The sample holds roughly 150,000 distinct CDR3 sequences; under 97% are singletons and the top ten take less than 0.085%. As to this clonotype: The antigen is undetermined.

This CDR3 is built from 14 residues. Germline CDR1 reads MGHRA; CDR2 reads YSYEKL. Trimming cost V 1 base and J 11 bases, with 16 bases left between them. The sequence was obtained from a human donor with Susac syndrome. The chain carries TRBV4-1 and TRBJ2-3; D call uncertain. Sequencing was done on a sample of CD4+ T cells from PBMCs. The CDR3 sequence: CASSQALEARGQYF. In DNA, the CDR3 is TGCGCCAGCAGCCAAGCCCTTGAGGCCCGTGGGCAGTATTTT.